This T cell receptor beta chain was obtained from a study of early T cells in non-severe SARS-CoV-2 infection. Overall study: Bulk RNA isolated from unsorted whole blood underwent sequencing; chains were not paired. Overall study findings and caveats: The study's VDJdb matching favored anti-spike CD8 responses and missed private and CD4 specificities.

This CDR3 contains 15 residues. As part of library construction, unique molecular identifiers were attached to individual cDNA molecules. In TCRdb, the 5' RACE reads were re-called with MiXCR into one record per CDR3 protein. Counted here are 45,000 to 65,000 distinct CDR3 sequences, about 10% occurring once; the ten biggest clones make up about 13%. This clonotype was counted only a few times. What it binds is not known. The source is an adult who was a healthcare worker with PCR-confirmed SARS-CoV-2 infection or an uninfected control (not recorded which). Input material: whole blood. V gene TRBV3-2 combines with J gene TRBJ1-1. TRBV3-2 is a listed pseudogene. The CDR3 sequence is CASSQGSLVLSEAFF. CDR3 nucleotides: TGTGCCAGCAGCCAGGGCAGCCTGGTTCTTTCTGAAGCTTTCTTT.